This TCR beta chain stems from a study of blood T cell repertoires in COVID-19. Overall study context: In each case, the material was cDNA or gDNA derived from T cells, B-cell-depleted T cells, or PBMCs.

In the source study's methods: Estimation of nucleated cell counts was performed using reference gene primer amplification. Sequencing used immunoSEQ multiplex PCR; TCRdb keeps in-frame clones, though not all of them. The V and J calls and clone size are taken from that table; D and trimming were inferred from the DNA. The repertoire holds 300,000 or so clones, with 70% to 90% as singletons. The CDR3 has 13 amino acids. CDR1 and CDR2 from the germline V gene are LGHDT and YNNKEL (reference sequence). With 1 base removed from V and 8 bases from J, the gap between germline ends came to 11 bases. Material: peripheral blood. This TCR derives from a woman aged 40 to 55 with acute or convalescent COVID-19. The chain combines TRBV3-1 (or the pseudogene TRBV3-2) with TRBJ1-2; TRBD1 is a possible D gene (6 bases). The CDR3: CASSQVVDRGYTF. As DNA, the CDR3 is TGTGCCAGCAGCCAAGTGGTGGACAGAGGCTACACCTTC.